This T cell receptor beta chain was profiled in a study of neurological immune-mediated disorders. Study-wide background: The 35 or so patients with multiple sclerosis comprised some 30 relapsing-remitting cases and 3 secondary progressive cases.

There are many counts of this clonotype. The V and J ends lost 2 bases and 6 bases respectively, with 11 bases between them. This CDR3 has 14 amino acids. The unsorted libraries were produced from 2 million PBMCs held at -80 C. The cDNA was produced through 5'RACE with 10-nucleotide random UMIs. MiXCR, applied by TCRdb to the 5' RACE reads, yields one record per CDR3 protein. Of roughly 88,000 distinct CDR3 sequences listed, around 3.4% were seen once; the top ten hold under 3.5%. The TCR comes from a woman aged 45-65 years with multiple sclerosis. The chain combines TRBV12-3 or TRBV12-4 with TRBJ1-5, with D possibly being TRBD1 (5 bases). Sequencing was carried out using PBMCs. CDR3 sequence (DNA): TGTGCCAGCAGTTTATTAGGGGTGGTTCAGCCCCAGCATTTT. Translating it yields CASSLLGVVQPQHF.